This record covers a single TCR beta chain. The specificity of this receptor is unknown. No qualities accompany the bases; no much larger clone lies one base away. The CDR3 covers 14 residues, taking in both the cysteine and the phenylalanine. The read is trimmed to its CDR3 DNA, 42 bases read in frame from base 1. Relative to germline, V is missing 3 bases and J is missing 2 bases, with 3 bases of the junction outside any gene match. From a lookup of the germline V gene, CDR1 and CDR2 are SGHTA and FQGNSA. These data belong to a study of T cell clones after liver transplantation (dated by TCRdb to the late 2010s). Describing the broader study: The samples were obtained from ITN030ST, a randomized trial that attempted immunosuppression withdrawal within 2 years after liver transplantation. The studied cohort comprised 8 liver transplant recipients, 3 classified as tolerant and 5 as non-tolerant. No induction therapy was given to the subjects, and standard immunosuppression was administered until randomization at 12-24 months post-transplant. Three of the eight recipients were HCV-positive; the others were transplanted for non-autoimmune, non-viral indications. Donor-reactive T cell clones were identified using TCRbeta sequencing after a pre-transplant mixed lymphocyte reaction and were then followed in post-transplant blood. Third party-reactive TCRbeta sequences from pre-transplant MLRs were also identified as an antigen-independent comparator for donor-reactive sequences. Blood samples were taken pre-transplant, pre-randomization before withdrawal, and post-randomization after full withdrawal or failed withdrawal. Tolerance was defined as complete immunosuppression withdrawal for at least one year with no rise in liver enzymes beyond twice the upper limit of normal. Overall results and qualifications from the work: In most of the 8 subjects, regardless of tolerance or HCV status, circulating donor-reactive CD4 TCRbeta sequences dropped significantly post-transplant. The conclusions were considered preliminary, being limited by small, heterogeneous patient numbers and non-standardized post-transplant time points. When repertoire turnover was taken into account, detection of donor-reactive sequences was significantly reduced in 7 of 8 subjects for CD4 and in 8 of 8 subjects for CD8. The decline in donor-reactive sequences exceeded the decline in third party-reactive sequences, suggesting partial antigen-specific deletion that was unrelated to withdrawal success. In two subjects, low numbers of available donor cells limited the measurable donor-reactive repertoire. Without allograft tissue specimens, donor-reactive T cells may have migrated into the graft rather than being deleted.

Unstimulated PBMCs, after thawing, were stained for CD3, CD4 and CD8 and then FACS-sorted into CD3+CD4+ and CD3+CD8+ populations. Each of the 8 studied subjects was randomized to immunosuppression withdrawal. Genomic DNA was isolated with the Qiagen DNeasy Blood and Tissue Kit. Frozen genomic DNA underwent high-throughput TCRbeta CDR3 sequencing by immunoSEQ, including PCR amplification, mapping, bias correction and internal controls. As for how the authors treated the data: Productive rearrangements were kept, and unique TCRbeta sequences were defined by CDR3 nucleotide sequence plus V and J gene. For classification of a sequence as donor-reactive, at least 5-fold expansion in CFSE-low cells relative to unstimulated pre-transplant cells and a frequency of at least 0.01% were required. Per-subject minimum frequency thresholds, based on the lowest-template unstimulated sample, ensured at least 90% detection power. Jensen-Shannon divergence between the top 1000 TCRbeta sequences post- versus pre-transplant served as the measure of repertoire turnover. Two-sided Fisher's exact tests were used to test for changes in how often donor-reactive sequences were detected. This is the immuneACCESS table as TCRdb keeps it, with only in-frame sequences that have V and J called. A part of the clones is gone; compared with another copy, unresolved V genes explain less than half, and the rest is unexplained. D and trimming come from the DNA, and the V and J calls and clone size come from that table. The sample data list tens of thousands of clones, and about 90% of these were observed just once. The ten largest make up 14% of the sample.

The chain couples TRBV7-2 to TRBJ2-7, and TRBD2 aligns with 8 junction nucleotides. The specimen was CD8+ T cells from blood, collected 12 months after liver transplant. The sequence derives from a human patient who received a liver transplant. A transplant means some T cells may be of graft donor rather than patient origin. Here is the DNA: TGTGCCAGCAGCTTTTTACTAGCGGCCTACGAGCAGTACTTC. This translates into CASSFLLAAYEQYF.